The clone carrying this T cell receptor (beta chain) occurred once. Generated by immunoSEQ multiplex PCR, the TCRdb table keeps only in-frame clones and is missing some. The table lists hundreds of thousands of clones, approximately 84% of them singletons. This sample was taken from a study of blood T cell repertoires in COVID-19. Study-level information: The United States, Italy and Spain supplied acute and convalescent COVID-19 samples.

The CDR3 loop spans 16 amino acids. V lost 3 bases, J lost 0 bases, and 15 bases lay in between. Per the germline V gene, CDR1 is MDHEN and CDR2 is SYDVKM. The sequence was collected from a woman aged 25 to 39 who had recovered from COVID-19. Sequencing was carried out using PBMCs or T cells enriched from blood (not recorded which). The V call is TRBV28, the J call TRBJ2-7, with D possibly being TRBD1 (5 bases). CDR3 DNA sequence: TGTGCCAGCAGTTTGGGGCCCACAGTCCTCTCCTACGAGCAGTACTTC. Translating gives CASSLGPTVLSYEQYF.